This T cell receptor beta chain was sequenced in a study of control samples from healthy donors and cancer patients. Sequencing used immunoSEQ multiplex PCR; TCRdb keeps in-frame clones, though not all of them. The data contain more than 110,000 clones, roughly 92% of them singletons. The sample consisted of blood. This TCR came from a young man in good health.

The CDR3 reads CASSFPGLAGVGVGNEQFF. The CDR3 nucleotides read TGTGCCAGCAGTTTCCCTGGACTAGCGGGAGTCGGGGTCGGGAATGAGCAGTTCTTC. The genes are TRBV28 and TRBJ2-1; TRBD2 agrees at 13 bases. The CDR3 loop spans 19 amino acids. The germline V gene has CDR1 MDHEN and CDR2 SYDVKM. The ends lost 3 bases at V and 7 bases at J; junction bases unmatched: 15.